This TCR beta chain appears in the sequencing data of a study of Graves' ophthalmopathy and Graves' hyperthyroidism. Ages of hyperthyroidism patients ran from 18 to 65, and their diagnoses were new, under 2 months' duration. This clonotype was seen repeatedly, ten times or more. Germline V lookup: CDR1 LNHDA, CDR2 SQIVND (reference sequence). The CDR3 runs to 15 residues. V was shortened by 2 bases and J by 2 bases, with 13 bases between the two germline ends. Beta-chain TCR CDR3 regions were amplified from RNA transcripts. The first round was an RT-PCR with HTBI primers, and the second round was a multiplex PCR. TCRdb re-called the multiplex PCR reads through MiXCR, storing one row per CDR3 protein. The table lists a few hundred thousand distinct CDR3 sequences, about 18% of them singletons.

Material: peripheral blood. The rearrangement uses TRBV19 and TRBJ2-7; D perhaps matches TRBD1 (6 bases). This TCR derives from an adult woman with stable Graves' hyperthyroidism. CDR3 loop: CASSIRDNPAYEQYF. The CDR3 DNA reads as TGTGCCAGTAGTATACGGGACAATCCCGCCTACGAGCAGTACTTC. The entire variable domain, with the rest obtained from reference TRBV19 and TRBJ2-7, is as follows: DGGITQSPKYLFRKEGQNVTLSCEQNLNHDAMYWYRQDPGQGLRLIYYSQIVNDFQKGDIAEGYSVSREKKESFPLTVTSAQKNPTAFYLCASSIRDNPAYEQYFGPGTRLTVT.